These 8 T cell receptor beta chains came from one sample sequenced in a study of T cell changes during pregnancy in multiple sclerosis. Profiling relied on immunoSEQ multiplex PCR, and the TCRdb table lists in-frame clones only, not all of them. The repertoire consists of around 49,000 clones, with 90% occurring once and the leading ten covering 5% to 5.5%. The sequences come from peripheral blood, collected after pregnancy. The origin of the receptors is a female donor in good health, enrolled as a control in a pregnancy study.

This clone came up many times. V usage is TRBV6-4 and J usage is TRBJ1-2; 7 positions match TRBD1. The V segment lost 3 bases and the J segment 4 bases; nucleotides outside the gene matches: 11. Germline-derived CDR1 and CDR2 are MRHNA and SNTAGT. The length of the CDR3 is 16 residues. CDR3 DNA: TGTGCCAGCAGTGAGGCCTCCACAGGGGCATCCTATGGCTACACCTTC. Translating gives CASSEASTGASYGYTF.

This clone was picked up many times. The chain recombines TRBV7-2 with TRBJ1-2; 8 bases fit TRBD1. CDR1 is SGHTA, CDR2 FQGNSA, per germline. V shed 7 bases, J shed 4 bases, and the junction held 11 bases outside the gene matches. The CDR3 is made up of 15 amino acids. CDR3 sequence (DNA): TGTGCCAGCACCCCTAGACAGGGGTGGGCCTATGGCTACACCTTC. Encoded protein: CASTPRQGWAYGYTF.

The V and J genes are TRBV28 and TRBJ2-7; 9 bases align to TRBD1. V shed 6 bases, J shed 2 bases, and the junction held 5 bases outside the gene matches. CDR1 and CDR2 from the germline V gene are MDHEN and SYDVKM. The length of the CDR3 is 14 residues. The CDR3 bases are TGTGCCAGCAGAAACAGGGGGCTCGCCTACGAGCAGTACTTC. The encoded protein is CASRNRGLAYEQYF.

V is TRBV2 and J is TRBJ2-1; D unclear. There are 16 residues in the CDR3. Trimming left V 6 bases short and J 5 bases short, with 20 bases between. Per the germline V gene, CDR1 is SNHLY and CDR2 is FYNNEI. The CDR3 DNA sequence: TGTGCCAGCAGGGTTAGCCTAACCAACATCGACAATGAGCAGTTCTTC. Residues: CASRVSLTNIDNEQFF.

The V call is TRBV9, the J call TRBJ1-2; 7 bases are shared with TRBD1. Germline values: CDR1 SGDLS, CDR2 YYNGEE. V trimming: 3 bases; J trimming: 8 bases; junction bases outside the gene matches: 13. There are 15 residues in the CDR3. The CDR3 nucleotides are TGTGCCAGCAGCGGGGGTGACAGGGCCTTCGGGGGCTACACCTTC. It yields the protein CASSGGDRAFGGYTF.

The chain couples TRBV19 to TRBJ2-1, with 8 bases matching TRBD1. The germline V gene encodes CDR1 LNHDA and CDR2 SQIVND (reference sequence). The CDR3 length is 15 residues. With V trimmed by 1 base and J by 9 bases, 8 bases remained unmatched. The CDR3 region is CASSIGGQGAGEQFF. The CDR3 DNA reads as TGTGCCAGTAGTATAGGCGGGCAGGGGGCGGGTGAGCAGTTCTTC. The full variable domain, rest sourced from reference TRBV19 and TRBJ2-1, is DGGITQSPKYLFRKEGQNVTLSCEQNLNHDAMYWYRQDPGQGLRLIYYSQIVNDFQKGDIAEGYSVSREKKESFPLTVTSAQKNPTAFYLCASSIGGQGAGEQFFGPGTRLTVL.

Here the CDR3 DNA reads TGTGCCAGTAGCAGACAAAATCAGCCCCAGCATTTT. It specifies CASSRQNQPQHF. The chain uses TRBV19 and TRBJ1-5; D gene unclear. Between the trimmed V and J ends, which lost 6 bases and 4 bases, there was a span of 7 bases. Germline lookup yields CDR1 LNHDA and CDR2 SQIVND (reference sequence). This CDR3 contains 12 residues.

The CDR3 sequence: CASSKWTGSNEQYF. The CDR3 DNA sequence: TGCGCCAGCTCGAAATGGACAGGGAGCAACGAGCAGTACTTC. This chain connects TRBV5-1 to TRBJ2-7; 8 nucleotides line up with TRBD1. V gave up 7 bases and J gave up 5 bases; unmatched junction bases: 11. This CDR3 has 14 amino acids. CDR1 and CDR2 (germline): SGHRS, YFSETQ.